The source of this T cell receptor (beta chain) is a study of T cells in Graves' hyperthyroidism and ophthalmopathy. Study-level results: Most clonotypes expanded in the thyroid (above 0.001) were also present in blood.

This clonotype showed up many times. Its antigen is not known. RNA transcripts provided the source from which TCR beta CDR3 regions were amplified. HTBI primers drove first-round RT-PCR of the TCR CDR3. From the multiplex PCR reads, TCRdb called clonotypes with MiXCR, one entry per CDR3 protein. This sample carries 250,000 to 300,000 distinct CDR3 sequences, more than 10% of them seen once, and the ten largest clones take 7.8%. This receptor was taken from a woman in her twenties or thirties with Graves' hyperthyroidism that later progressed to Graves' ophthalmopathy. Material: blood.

The CDR3 DNA follows: TGTGCCAGTAACAAAGTAGGGGGGAGAGGATTCCAAGGCAACGAGCAGTACTTC. It specifies CASNKVGGRGFQGNEQYF. The V and J genes are TRBV27 and TRBJ2-7; the D gene could be TRBD1 or TRBD2 (6 bases each). Trimming left V 9 bases short and J 5 bases short, with 32 bases between. The CDR3 is 18 amino acids. Germline CDR1 MNHEY, CDR2 SMNVEV (reference sequence).